This T cell receptor (beta chain) was identified in a study of response to subunit inactivated influenza vaccine. V was clipped by 1 base and J by 2 bases, with 13 bases between them. Germline CDR1 is KGHDR and CDR2 is SFDVKD. The CDR3 consists of 16 residues. TCRdb redid the calling of the RT-PCR reads with MiXCR, one entry per CDR3 protein. This sample carries over 800,000 distinct CDR3 sequences, about 20% of them seen once, and the ten largest clones take around 9.6%. This chain joins TRBV24-1 and TRBJ2-5, with D perhaps matching TRBD1 or TRBD2 (5 bases each). The material was PBMCs from blood, obtained roughly 5 days after vaccination. This sequence was found in a man aged 50-60 years who received an inactivated influenza vaccine. CDR3 DNA sequence: TGTGCCACCAGTGATTTTATGGGGGAAGAACAAGAGACCCAGTACTTC. This gives the protein CATSDFMGEEQETQYF.